This T cell receptor beta chain derives from a study of blood T cell repertoires in COVID-19. Study as a whole: Sites in the United States, Italy and Spain provided acute and convalescent COVID-19 samples. T cells, B-cell-depleted T cells, or PBMCs provided the cDNA or gDNA that served as material.

Profiling relied on immunoSEQ multiplex PCR, and the TCRdb table lists in-frame clones only, not all of them. Here the sample spans over 150,000 clones, about nine tenths being singletons. The TCR originated in a man aged 18 to 29 with acute or convalescent COVID-19. The sequencing input was peripheral blood.

The CDR3 bases are TGTGCCAGCGAGCAGCCCTCCCAGGAGAACACTGAAGCTTTCTTT. Protein: CASEQPSQENTEAFF. J is TRBJ1-1 and V is TRBV5-6; no definite D call. Germline-derived CDR1 and CDR2 are SGHDT and YYEEEE. Trimming pared 7 bases from V and 1 base from J, leaving 17 bases between. The CDR3 is 15 residues long. The variable domain in full, with the rest retrieved from reference TRBV5-6 and TRBJ1-1, is DAGVTQSPTHLIKTRGQQVTLRCSPKSGHDTVSWYQQALGQGPQFIFQYYEEEERQRGNFPDRFSGHQFPNYSSELNVNALLLGDSALYLCASEQPSQENTEAFFGQGTRLTVV.